The subject of this entry is one T cell receptor beta chain. Germline lookup yields CDR1 SQVTM and CDR2 ANQGSEA. This CDR3 has 13 residues. The V gene lost 3 bases and the J gene lost 2 bases, with 11 bases spanning the gap. The data are from a study of CD8+ T cells in alopecia areata. Treatment specified: oral pan-JAK inhibitor, 5-10 mg twice daily. In each case, RNA was isolated and then reverse transcribed into cDNA as the sequencing template. Sequencing used immunoSEQ multiplex PCR; TCRdb keeps in-frame clones, though not all of them. Among some 80,000 clones, approximately 72% were seen once, and the ten largest hold about a quarter.

This receptor was taken from a human donor with alopecia areata. Sequenced here: CD8+ T cells sorted from blood, sampled at week 24, from a patient treated with tofacitinib. The V call is TRBV29-1, the J call TRBJ2-7; D remains unclear. DNA of the CDR3: TGCAGCGTTGAGGTTAGCCCTCCCTACGAGCAGTACTTC. Protein product: CSVEVSPPYEQYF.